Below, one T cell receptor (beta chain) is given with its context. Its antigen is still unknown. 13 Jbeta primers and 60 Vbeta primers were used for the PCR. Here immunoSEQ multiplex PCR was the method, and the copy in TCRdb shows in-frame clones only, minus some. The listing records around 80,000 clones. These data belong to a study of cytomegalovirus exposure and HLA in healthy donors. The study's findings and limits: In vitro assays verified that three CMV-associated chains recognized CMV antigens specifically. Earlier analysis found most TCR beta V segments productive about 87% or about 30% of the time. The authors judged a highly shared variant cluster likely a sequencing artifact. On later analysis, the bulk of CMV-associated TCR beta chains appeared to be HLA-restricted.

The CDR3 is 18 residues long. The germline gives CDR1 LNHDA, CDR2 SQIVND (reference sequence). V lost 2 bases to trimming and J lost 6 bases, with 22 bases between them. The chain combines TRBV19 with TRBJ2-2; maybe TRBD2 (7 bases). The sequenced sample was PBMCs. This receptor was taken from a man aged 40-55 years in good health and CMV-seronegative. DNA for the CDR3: TGTGCCAGTAGTATAATCCCCCTTGGGGGGGGGCGAGCCGGGGAGCTGTTTTTT. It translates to CASSIIPLGGGRAGELFF.